This TCR beta chain derives from a study of blood T cells in healthy people across ages. This clonotype was seen ten or more times. Its target is unknown. PCR was performed a second time for about 7 to 12 cycles using a sample-barcoded 5' primer and a J-beta primer mix. TCRdb processed the 5' RACE reads anew with MiXCR; each CDR3 protein has one entry. This sample has around 1,500,000 distinct CDR3 sequences, with under 30% found just once. Study results and limitations: Higher naive T cell percentage went strongly together with higher TCR beta diversity.

Total RNA extraction produced at least 5.5 micrograms (per sample) for the study. Per germline, CDR1 SGHRS and CDR2 YFSETQ. Trimming pared 5 bases from V and 2 bases from J, leaving 8 bases between. The CDR3 runs 13 residues. The specimen sequenced was blood. The V and J genes are TRBV5-1 and TRBJ2-1; D gene uncertain. The clonotype was recovered from a woman under 40 in good health. The CDR3 nucleotides are TGCGCCAGCAGACTAACAACCTACAATGAGCAGTTCTTC. The encoded protein is CASRLTTYNEQFF.